This T cell receptor beta chain was identified in a study of blood T cell repertoires in COVID-19. Overall study: Donors in the United States, Italy and Spain gave samples during acute or convalescent COVID-19. Nucleic acid was either cDNA or gDNA, and it came from T cells, B-cell-depleted T cells, or PBMCs.

In the original analysis: Nucleated cell number was recorded as an estimate derived from reference gene primer amplification. Repertoires were generated with immunoSEQ multiplex PCR, while TCRdb's copy carries only in-frame clones and drops some. V and J calls and clone size are as listed in that table; D and trimming were resolved from the DNA. Of some 51,000 clones in the sample, less than 95% were seen once. Germline lookup yields CDR1 SGHKS and CDR2 YYEKEE (reference sequence). The CDR3 runs 13 residues. V was clipped by 1 base and J by 5 bases, with 7 bases between them. The rearrangement joins TRBV5-5 to TRBJ1-5, with D tentatively TRBD1 (6 bases). Sequencing input: peripheral blood. The source of this sequence is a man in his fifties or sixties with acute or convalescent COVID-19. CDR3 sequence reads: CASSLRTDQPQHF. The CDR3 bases are TGTGCCAGCAGCTTGAGGACAGATCAGCCCCAGCATTTT. Using reference TRBV5-5 and TRBJ1-5 for the parts outside the CDR3, the full variable domain is DAGVTQSPTHLIKTRGQQVTLRCSPISGHKSVSWYQQVLGQGPQFIFQYYEKEERGRGNFPDRFSARQFPNYSSELNVNALLLGDSALYLCASSLRTDQPQHFGDGTRLSIL.